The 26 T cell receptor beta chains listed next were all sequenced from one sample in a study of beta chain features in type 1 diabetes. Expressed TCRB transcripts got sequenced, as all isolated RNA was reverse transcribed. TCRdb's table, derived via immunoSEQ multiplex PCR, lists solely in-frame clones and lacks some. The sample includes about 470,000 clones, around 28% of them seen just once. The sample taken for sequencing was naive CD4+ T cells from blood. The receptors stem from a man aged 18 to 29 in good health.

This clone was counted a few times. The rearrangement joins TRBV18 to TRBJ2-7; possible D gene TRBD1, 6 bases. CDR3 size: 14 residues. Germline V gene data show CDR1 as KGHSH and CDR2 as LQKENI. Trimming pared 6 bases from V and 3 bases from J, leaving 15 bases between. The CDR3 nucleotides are TGTGCCAGCTCGCCCGGGACAACTAACTACGAGCAGTACTTC. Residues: CASSPGTTNYEQYF.

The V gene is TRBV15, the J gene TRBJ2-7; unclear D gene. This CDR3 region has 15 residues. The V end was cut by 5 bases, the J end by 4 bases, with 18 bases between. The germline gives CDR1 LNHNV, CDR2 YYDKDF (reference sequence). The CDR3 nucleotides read TGTGCCACCAGCGAAGAAGGCAGGAGCTTGTACGAGCAGTACTTC. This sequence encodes CATSEEGRSLYEQYF.

The CDR3 coding sequence is TGTGCCAGCAGCTTGACAGCTTCCTACGAGCAGTACTTC. It yields the protein CASSLTASYEQYF. The rearrangement uses TRBV5-4 and TRBJ2-7; D is ambiguous. V gave up 1 base and J gave up 1 base, with 6 bases separating them. Germline CDR1 is SGHNT and CDR2 is YYREEE (reference sequence). CDR3 length equals 13 residues.

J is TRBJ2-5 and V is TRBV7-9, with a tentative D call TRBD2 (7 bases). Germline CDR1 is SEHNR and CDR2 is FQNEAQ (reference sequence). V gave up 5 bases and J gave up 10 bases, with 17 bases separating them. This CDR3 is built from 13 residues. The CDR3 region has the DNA TGTGCCAGCAGCCCCGCGGGGGCCACCGGCCAGTACTTC. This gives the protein CASSPAGATGQYF.

CDR3 amino acids: CASSEWVLASTDTQYF. Here the CDR3 DNA reads TGTGCCAGCAGTGAATGGGTCCTGGCAAGCACAGATACGCAGTATTTT. V is TRBV2 and J is TRBJ2-3; D gene unclear. Trimming stripped 2 bases from V and 0 bases from J, with 12 bases between. Germline CDR1 is SNHLY and CDR2 is FYNNEI. CDR3 length equals 16 residues.

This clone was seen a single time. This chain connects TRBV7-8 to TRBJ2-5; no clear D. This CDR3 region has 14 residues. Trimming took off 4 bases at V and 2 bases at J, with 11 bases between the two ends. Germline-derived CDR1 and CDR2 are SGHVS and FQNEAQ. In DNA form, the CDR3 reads TGTGCCAGCAGCTCCACCCGTGGACAAGAGACCCAGTACTTC. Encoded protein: CASSSTRGQETQYF.

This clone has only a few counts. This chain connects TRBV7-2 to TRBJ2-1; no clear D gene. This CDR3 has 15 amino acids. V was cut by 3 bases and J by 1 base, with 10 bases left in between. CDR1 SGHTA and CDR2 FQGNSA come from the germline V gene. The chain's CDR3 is CASSFVGLSYNEQFF. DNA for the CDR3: TGTGCCAGCAGCTTTGTGGGATTATCCTACAATGAGCAGTTCTTC. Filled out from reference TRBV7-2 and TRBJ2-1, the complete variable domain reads GAGVSQSPSNKVTEKGKDVELRCDPISGHTALYWYRQSLGQGLEFLIYFQGNSAPDKSGLPSDRFSAERTGGSVSTLTIQRTQQEDSAVYLCASSFVGLSYNEQFFGPGTRLTVL.

CDR3 in amino acids: CSVGDTGSGANVLTF. In DNA, the CDR3 is TGCAGCGTCGGGGACACCGGATCTGGGGCCAACGTCCTGACTTTC. This chain links TRBV29-1 with TRBJ2-6; weak D call: TRBD1 (6 bases). Looked up from germline, CDR1 is SQVTM and CDR2 is ANQGSEA. The CDR3 is 15 amino acids. Trimming cost V 6 bases and J 1 base, with 13 bases left between them.

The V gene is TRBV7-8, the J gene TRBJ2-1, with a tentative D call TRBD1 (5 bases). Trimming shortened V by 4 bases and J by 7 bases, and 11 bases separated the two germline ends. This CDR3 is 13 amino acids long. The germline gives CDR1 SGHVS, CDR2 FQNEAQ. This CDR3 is CASSSRARNEQFF. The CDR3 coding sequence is TGTGCCAGCAGCTCCAGGGCTAGAAATGAGCAGTTCTTC.

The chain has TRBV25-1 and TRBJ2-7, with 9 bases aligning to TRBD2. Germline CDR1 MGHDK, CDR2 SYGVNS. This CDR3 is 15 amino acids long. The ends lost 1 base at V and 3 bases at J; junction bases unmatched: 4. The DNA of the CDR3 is TGTGCCAGCAGTGAATTGACTAGCGGCCGCTACGAGCAGTACTTC. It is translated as CASSELTSGRYEQYF.

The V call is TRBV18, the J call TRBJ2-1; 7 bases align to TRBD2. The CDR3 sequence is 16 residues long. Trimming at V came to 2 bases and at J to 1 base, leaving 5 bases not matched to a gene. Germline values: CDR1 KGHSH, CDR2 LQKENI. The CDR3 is CASSPISGLSYNEQFF. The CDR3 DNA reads TGTGCCAGCTCACCAATTAGCGGGCTGTCCTACAATGAGCAGTTCTTC.

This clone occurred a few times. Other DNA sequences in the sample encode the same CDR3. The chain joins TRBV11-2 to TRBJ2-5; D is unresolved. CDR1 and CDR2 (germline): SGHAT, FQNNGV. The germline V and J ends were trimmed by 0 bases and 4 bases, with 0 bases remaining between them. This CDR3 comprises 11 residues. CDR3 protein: CASSLEETQYF. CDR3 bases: TGTGCCAGCAGCTTAGAAGAGACCCAGTACTTC.

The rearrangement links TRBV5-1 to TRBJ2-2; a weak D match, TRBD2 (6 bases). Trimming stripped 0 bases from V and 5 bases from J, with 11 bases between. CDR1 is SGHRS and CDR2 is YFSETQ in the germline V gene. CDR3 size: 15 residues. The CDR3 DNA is TGCGCCAGCAGCTTGGGGGACTCTCGGACCGGGGAGCTGTTTTTT. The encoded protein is CASSLGDSRTGELFF.

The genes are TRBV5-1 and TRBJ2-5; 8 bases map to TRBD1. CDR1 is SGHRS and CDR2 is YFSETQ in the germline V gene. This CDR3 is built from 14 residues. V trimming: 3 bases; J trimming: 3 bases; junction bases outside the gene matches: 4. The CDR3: CASSWGTGKETQYF. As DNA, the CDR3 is TGCGCCAGCAGCTGGGGGACAGGAAAAGAGACCCAGTACTTC.

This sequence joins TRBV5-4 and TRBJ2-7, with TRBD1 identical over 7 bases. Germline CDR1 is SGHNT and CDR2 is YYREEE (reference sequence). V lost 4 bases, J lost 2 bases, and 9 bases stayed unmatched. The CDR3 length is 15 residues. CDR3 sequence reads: CASSADRLVAYEQYF. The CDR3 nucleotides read TGTGCCAGCAGCGCGGACAGGCTCGTAGCCTACGAGCAGTACTTC.

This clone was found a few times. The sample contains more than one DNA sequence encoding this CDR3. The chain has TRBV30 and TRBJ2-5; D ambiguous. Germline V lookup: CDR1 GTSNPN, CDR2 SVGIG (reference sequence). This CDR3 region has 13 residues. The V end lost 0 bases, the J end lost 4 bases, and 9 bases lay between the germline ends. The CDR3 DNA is TGTGCCTGGAGTGTACGTCGTCTAGAGACCCAGTACTTC. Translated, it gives CAWSVRRLETQYF.

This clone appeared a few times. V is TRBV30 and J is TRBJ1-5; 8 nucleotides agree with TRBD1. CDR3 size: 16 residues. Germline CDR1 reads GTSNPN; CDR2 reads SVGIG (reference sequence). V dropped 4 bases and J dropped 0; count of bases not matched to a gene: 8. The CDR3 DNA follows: TGTGCCTGGATCGGACAGGGATCGACTAGCAATCAGCCCCAGCATTTT. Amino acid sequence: CAWIGQGSTSNQPQHF.

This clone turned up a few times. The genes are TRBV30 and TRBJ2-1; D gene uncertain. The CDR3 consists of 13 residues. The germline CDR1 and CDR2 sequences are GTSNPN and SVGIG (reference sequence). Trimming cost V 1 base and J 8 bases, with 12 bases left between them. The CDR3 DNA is TGTGCCTGGAGTGAAAATATCCGGGATGAGCAGTTCTTC. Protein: CAWSENIRDEQFF.

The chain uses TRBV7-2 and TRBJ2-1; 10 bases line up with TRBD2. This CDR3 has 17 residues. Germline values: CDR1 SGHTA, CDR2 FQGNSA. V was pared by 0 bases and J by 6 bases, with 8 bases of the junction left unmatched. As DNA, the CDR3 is TGTGCCAGCAGCTTAGCGAAGGCGGCTAGCGGGAGCAATGAGCAGTTCTTC. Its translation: CASSLAKAASGSNEQFF.

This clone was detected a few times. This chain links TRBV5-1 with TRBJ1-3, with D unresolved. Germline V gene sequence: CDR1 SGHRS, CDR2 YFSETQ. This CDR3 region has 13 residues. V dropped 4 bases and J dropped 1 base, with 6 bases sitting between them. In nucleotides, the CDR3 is TGCGCCAGCAGCGTACAATCTGGAAACACCATATATTTT. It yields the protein CASSVQSGNTIYF.

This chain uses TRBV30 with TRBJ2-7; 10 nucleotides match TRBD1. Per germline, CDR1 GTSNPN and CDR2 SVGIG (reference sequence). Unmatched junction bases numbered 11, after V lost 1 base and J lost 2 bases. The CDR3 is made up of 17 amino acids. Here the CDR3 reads CAWSGSTGTGAAYEQYF. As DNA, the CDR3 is TGTGCCTGGAGTGGCTCCACCGGGACAGGGGCCGCCTACGAGCAGTACTTC.

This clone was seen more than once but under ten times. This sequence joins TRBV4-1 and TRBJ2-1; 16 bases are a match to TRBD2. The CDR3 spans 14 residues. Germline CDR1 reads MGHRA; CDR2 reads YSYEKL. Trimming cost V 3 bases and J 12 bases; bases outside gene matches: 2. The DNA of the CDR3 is TGCGCCAGCAGCCAGGGACTAGCGGGAGGGCTGCAGTTCTTC. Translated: CASSQGLAGGLQFF.

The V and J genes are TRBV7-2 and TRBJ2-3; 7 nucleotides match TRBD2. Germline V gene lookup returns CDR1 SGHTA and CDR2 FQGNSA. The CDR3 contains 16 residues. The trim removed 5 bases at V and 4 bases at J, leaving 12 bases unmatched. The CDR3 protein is CASSPRVAGGADTQYF. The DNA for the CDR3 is TGTGCCAGCAGCCCTCGGGTAGCGGGTGGGGCAGATACGCAGTATTTT.

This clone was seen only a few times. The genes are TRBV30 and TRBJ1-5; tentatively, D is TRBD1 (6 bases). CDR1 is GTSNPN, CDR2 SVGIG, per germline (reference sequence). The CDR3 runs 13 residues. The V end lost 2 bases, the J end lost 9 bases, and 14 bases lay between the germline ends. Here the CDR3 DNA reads TGTGCCTGGAGTCCCGGGGGGGCGATGCCCCAGCATTTT. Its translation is CAWSPGGAMPQHF.

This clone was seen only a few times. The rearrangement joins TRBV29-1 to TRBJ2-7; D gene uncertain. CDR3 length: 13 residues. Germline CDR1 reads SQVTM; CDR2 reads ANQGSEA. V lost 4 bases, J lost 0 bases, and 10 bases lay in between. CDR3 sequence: CSVALQLSYEQYF. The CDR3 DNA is TGCAGCGTTGCGTTGCAGCTCTCCTACGAGCAGTACTTC.

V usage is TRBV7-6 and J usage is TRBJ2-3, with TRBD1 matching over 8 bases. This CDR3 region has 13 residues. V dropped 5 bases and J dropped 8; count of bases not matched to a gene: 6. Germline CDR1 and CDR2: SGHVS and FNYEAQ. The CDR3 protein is CASSSRGPSTQYF. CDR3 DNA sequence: TGTGCCAGCAGCAGCAGGGGGCCTAGTACGCAGTATTTT.